Listed here are 9 T cell receptor beta chains from one sample, sequenced in a study of cytomegalovirus exposure and HLA in healthy donors. Libraries were prepared by immunoSEQ multiplex PCR; TCRdb keeps only in-frame clonotypes and omits some of them. Of 200,000 to 250,000 clones listed, roughly 88% are singletons. Sequencing input: PBMCs. The receptor set was obtained from a young woman in good health and CMV-seropositive.

The gene calls are TRBV6-5 and TRBJ1-2, with D possibly TRBD1 on 5 matching bases. Germline loops: CDR1 MNHEY, CDR2 SVGAGI. With 6 bases removed from V and 4 bases from J, the gap between germline ends came to 15 bases. This CDR3 has 14 residues. CDR3 bases: TGTGCCAGCAGCCCTGGGACCGTTGCCTATGGCTACACCTTC. Its translation is CASSPGTVAYGYTF.

This chain links TRBV5-1 with TRBJ2-3; 10 positions match TRBD2. Germline CDR1 reads SGHRS; CDR2 reads YFSETQ. The CDR3 extends over 17 amino acids. The J segment lost 4 bases and the V segment lost 0 bases, leaving 8 bases of the junction unmatched. The CDR3, as DNA: TGCGCCAGCAGCTTGGAACTAGCGGGAAACGGTGCAGATACGCAGTATTTT. This translates into CASSLELAGNGADTQYF.

This CDR3 reads CASSDGQGATVVDGYTF. In nucleotides, the CDR3 is TGTGCCAGCAGTGACGGGCAGGGGGCGACTGTAGTAGACGGCTACACCTTC. This chain uses TRBV2 with TRBJ1-2, with TRBD1 identical over 8 bases. Germline loops: CDR1 SNHLY, CDR2 FYNNEI. The V and J ends lost 3 bases and 8 bases, in that order; junction bases with no gene match: 17. CDR3 length: 17 residues.

Only one count was recorded for this clone. V gene TRBV6-1 combines with J gene TRBJ1-2, with 8 nucleotides matching TRBD1. After removal of 1 base from V and 4 bases from J, the junction contained 5 bases not matched to a gene. Germline values: CDR1 MNHNS, CDR2 SASEGT. This CDR3 comprises 15 residues. This CDR3 is CASSEGQGSGYGYTF. The CDR3 bases are TGTGCCAGCAGTGAAGGACAGGGGAGCGGCTATGGCTACACCTTC.

The chain links TRBV4-1 to TRBJ2-7, with 11 positions matching TRBD1. The CDR3 covers 17 residues. Germline V gene data show CDR1 as MGHRA and CDR2 as YSYEKL. V was clipped by 2 bases and J by 7 bases; unmatched bases: 13. The CDR3 is CASSQTPDRGLLGEQYF. CDR3 bases: TGCGCCAGCAGCCAAACCCCGGACAGGGGGCTGTTGGGAGAGCAGTACTTC.

This clone was counted between two and nine times. The V and J genes are TRBV7-2 and TRBJ1-5; 7 bases line up with TRBD1. Germline trimming cut 5 bases from V and 9 bases from J; bases unmatched to any gene: 13. CDR1 is SGHTA and CDR2 is FQGNSA in the germline V gene. This CDR3 has 15 residues. The CDR3, as DNA: TGTGCCAGCAGCCTAGGGGGGGAAGGGGGCTGGCCCCAGCATTTT. Translating it yields CASSLGGEGGWPQHF.

This clone was seen only a few times. The rearrangement joins TRBV27 to TRBJ2-7; no clear D. In germline, CDR1 is MNHEY, CDR2 SMNVEV (reference sequence). The CDR3 contains 15 residues. V lost 11 bases to trimming and J lost 3 bases, with 23 bases between them. The CDR3 is CASSRRAERRYEQYF. In nucleotides, the CDR3 is TGTGCCTCTTCCAGGAGAGCAGAGAGACGCTACGAGCAGTACTTC.

This chain connects TRBV12-5 to TRBJ2-7; possible D gene TRBD2, 5 bases. Germline CDR1 is LGHNT and CDR2 is FRNRAP. V lost 2 bases to trimming and J lost 7 bases, with 18 bases between them. This CDR3 has 15 amino acids. CDR3 DNA sequence: TGTGCTAGTGGTTTGCTGGGTGGAGGCCCAGAGGAGCAGTACTTC. Amino acids: CASGLLGGGPEEQYF.

The chain couples TRBV27 to TRBJ2-3, with D tentatively TRBD1 or TRBD2 (9 bases each). Germline CDR1 and CDR2: MNHEY and SMNVEV (reference sequence). V lost 3 bases, J lost 0 bases, and 22 bases lay in between. The CDR3 loop spans 19 amino acids. The CDR3 loop reads CASSLDRGGAGGSTDTQYF. The CDR3 nucleotides read TGTGCCAGCAGTTTGGACAGGGGAGGAGCGGGAGGTAGCACAGATACGCAGTATTTT.